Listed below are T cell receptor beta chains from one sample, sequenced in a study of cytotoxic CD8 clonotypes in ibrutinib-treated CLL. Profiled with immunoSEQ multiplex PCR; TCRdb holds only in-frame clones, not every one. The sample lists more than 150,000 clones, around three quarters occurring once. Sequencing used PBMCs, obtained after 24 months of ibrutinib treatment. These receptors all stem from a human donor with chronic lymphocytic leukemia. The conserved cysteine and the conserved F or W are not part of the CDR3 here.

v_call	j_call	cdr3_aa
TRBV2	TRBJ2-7	ALTGVEQY
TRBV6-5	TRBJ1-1	ASSYSHRVGNTEAF
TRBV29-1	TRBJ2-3	SDWDLTDTQY
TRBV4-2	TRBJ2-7	ASSQREFYEQY
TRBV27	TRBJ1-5	ASSLSYDSNQPQH
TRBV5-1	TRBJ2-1	ASSLIGGRSYNEQF
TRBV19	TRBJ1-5	ASSGGLSNQPQH
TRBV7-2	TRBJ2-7	ASSLWASGAISYEQY
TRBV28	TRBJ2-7	ASSIEGPTYEQY
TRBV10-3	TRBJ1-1	AITVGDMNTEAF
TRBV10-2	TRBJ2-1	ASRTSGNWF
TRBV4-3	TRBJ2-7	ASSQDRGALYSYEQY
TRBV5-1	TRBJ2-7	ASSLEGNEQY
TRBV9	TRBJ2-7	ASSPGPAYEQY
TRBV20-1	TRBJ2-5	SSLGQETQY
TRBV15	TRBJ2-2	ATSTRQGWEANTGELF
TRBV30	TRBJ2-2	AWGQVPGELF
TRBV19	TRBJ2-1	ASSIEGYNEQF
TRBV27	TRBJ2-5	ASSQLRAGTQETQY
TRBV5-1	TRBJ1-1	ASSLAMGNTEAF
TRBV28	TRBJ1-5	ASSLGTGGGQPQH
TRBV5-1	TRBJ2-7	ASTATSGSYEQY
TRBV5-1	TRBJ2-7	ASSKGQSYEQY
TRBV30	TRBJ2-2	AWKGAVNTGELF
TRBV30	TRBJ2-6	AWVRFRSGANVLT
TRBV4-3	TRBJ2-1	ASSQDRWLYNEQF
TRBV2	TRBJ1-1	ASSESPSGEAF
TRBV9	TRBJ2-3	ASSRQGSTDTQY
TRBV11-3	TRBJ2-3	ASSFGGAPAGDTQY
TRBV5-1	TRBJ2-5	ASSAGLAKETQY
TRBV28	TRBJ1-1	ATYQGGARAF
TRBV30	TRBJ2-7	ACLGDRHYEQY
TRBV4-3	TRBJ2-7	ASSQAMTSGSVYEQY
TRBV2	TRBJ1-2	ASSRRRSDGYT
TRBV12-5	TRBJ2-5	ASGLTGTRGETQY
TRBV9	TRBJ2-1	ASSVSGTYNEQF
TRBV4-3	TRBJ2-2	ASSHLAGNTGELF
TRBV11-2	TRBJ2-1	ASNRVPGREQF
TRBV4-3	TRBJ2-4	ASSQDREGAWDQNIQY
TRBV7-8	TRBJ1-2	ASTDRAVGGYT
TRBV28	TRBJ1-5	ASRWGNQPQH
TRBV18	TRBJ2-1	ASSPRLAGVWSGEQF
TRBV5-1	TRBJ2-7	ASYQTESSYEQY
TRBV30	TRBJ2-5	AWSVWSQETQY
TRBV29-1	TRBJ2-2	SAEDRRNTGELF
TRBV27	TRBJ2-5	ASTKDRTQY
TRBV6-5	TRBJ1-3	ASSYWGGSGNTIY
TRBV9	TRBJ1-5	ASSVGQGGQPQH
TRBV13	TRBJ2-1	ASIPGGVIYNEQF
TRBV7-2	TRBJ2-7	ASSPTLGGSYEQY
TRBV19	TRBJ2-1	ASSRGRREQF
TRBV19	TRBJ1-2	ASSINPDAHGYT
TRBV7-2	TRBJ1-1	ASSYRVNTEAF
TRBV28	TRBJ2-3	ASSLTGSGWTDTQY